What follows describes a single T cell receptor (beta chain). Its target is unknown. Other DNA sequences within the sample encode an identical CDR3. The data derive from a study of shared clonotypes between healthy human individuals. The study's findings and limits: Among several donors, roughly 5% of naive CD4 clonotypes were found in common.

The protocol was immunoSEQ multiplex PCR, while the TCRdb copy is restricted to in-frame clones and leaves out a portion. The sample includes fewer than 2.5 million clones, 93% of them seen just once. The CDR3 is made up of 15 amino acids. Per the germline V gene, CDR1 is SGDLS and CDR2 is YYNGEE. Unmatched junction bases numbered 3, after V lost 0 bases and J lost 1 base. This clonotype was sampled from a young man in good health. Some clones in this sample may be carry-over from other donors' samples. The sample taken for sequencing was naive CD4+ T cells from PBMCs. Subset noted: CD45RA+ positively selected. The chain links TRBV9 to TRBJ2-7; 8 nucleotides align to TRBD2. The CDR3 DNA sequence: TGTGCCAGCAGCGTAGGGGCTAGCGGGTCCTACGAGCAGTACTTC. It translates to CASSVGASGSYEQYF.